This TCR beta chain was sequenced in a study of T cell responses to AZD1222 COVID-19 vaccine. Study-level findings and limits: Unmutated variant regions reportedly attract nearly half of all spike-specific TCRs.

Repertoires were generated with immunoSEQ multiplex PCR, while TCRdb's copy carries only in-frame clones and drops some. The table includes more than 85,000 clones, more than 75% detected once. Worth noting for this clone: Antigen unknown.

Trimming removed 0 bases from V and 6 bases from J, with 11 bases in between. CDR1 is SGHDN and CDR2 is FVKESK in the germline V gene. This CDR3 contains 15 residues. This sequence was found in an adult in good health. The sample was peripheral blood, taken on day 0 of AZD1222 vaccination. This rearrangement joins TRBV14 to TRBJ2-2; D is possibly TRBD1 (5 bases). CDR3 amino acids: CASSQDGAYAGELFF. CDR3 coding DNA: TGTGCCAGCAGCCAAGATGGGGCGTACGCCGGGGAGCTGTTTTTT.